The entry below gives a single T cell receptor (beta chain) sequence along with its context. Its antigen is unknown. The data are from a study of PD-L1 blockade in urothelial cancer. Study-wide background: Patients previously received 0 to 3 chemotherapy regimens.

Patients had urothelial carcinoma that was locally advanced or metastatic. The protocol was immunoSEQ multiplex PCR, while the TCRdb copy is restricted to in-frame clones and leaves out a portion. The sample yields tens of thousands of clones, roughly 80% seen once. Study-wide results and limits: More expansion of tumor-associated blood clones, seen at 3 weeks, marked durable-benefit patients.

The CDR3 sequence is 15 residues long. Per the germline V gene, CDR1 is MNHNS and CDR2 is SASEGT. Trimming shortened V by 3 bases and J by 4 bases, and 15 bases separated the two germline ends. The TCR originated in a man aged 50 or older with urothelial cancer. Sequenced material: PBMCs, taken around atezolizumab (anti-PD-L1) treatment. The V gene is TRBV6-1, the J gene TRBJ2-5; D perhaps matches TRBD2 (5 bases). The CDR3 region has the DNA TGTGCCAGCAGTGACTTTCAGCGGCTTACAGAGACCCAGTACTTC. Residues: CASSDFQRLTETQYF.